One sample yielded the 22 T cell receptor beta chains listed below, sequenced in a study of blood T cell repertoires in COVID-19. Produced via immunoSEQ multiplex PCR; TCRdb's table is partial and in-frame only. Here the sample spans 45,000 to 60,000 clones, 84% being singletons. The sample was peripheral blood. The origin of the receptors is a woman older than 75 with acute or convalescent COVID-19.

This chain connects TRBV19 to TRBJ1-5; D is undetermined. The CDR3 is made up of 17 amino acids. The ends were cut back, 7 bases at V and 1 base at J, with 20 bases in the middle. Looked up from germline, CDR1 is LNHDA and CDR2 is SQIVND (reference sequence). CDR3 region: CASTGGFPYSSNQPQHF. CDR3 bases: TGTGCCAGTACCGGAGGGTTTCCATATAGCAGCAATCAGCCCCAGCATTTT.

This rearrangement joins TRBV29-1 to TRBJ1-1, with D hard to call. CDR1 and CDR2 (germline): SQVTM, ANQGSEA. V lost 3 bases and J 6 bases, leaving 11 bases between the germline ends. The CDR3 has 12 residues. The CDR3 DNA reads TGCAGCGTTGAGTGGAACGGGGCTGAAGCTTTCTTT. It codes for CSVEWNGAEAFF.

The gene calls are TRBV6-5 and TRBJ1-5; the D is unclear. Germline CDR1 MNHEY, CDR2 SVGAGI. The CDR3 covers 12 residues. The CDR3 DNA reads as TGTGCAGCGGGGAGGGGCAATCAGCCCCAGCATTTT. The encoded protein is CAAGRGNQPQHF.

The rearrangement links TRBV28 to TRBJ1-2, with D perhaps matching TRBD1 (6 bases). Germline assignment: CDR1 MDHEN and CDR2 SYDVKM. Trimming stripped 6 bases from V and 8 bases from J, with 19 bases between. CDR3 length: 14 amino acids. Here the CDR3 DNA reads TGTGCCAGCAGATCTATGGAATGGGGGCCCGGCTACACCTTC. Protein product: CASRSMEWGPGYTF.

The chain employs TRBV3-1 (or the pseudogene TRBV3-2) and TRBJ2-1; 10 bases map to TRBD1. J lost 5 bases, V lost 1 base, and 2 bases had no gene match. In germline, CDR1 is LGHDT, CDR2 YNNKEL (reference sequence). This CDR3 is 15 amino acids long. The CDR3 loop reads CASSQGGQGNNEQFF. The CDR3 nucleotides are TGTGCCAGCAGCCAAGGGGGACAGGGGAACAATGAGCAGTTCTTC.

The chain links TRBV11-3 to TRBJ2-2; 8 positions agree with TRBD2. The CDR3 loop spans 15 amino acids. The germline V gene has CDR1 SGHNT and CDR2 YENEEA. V trimming: 0 bases; J trimming: 4 bases; junction bases outside the gene matches: 1. The CDR3 reads CASSLDGTSTGELFF. CDR3 bases: TGTGCCAGCAGCTTAGATGGGACTAGCACCGGGGAGCTGTTTTTT.

This chain connects TRBV5-1 to TRBJ2-2; the D is unclear. V was clipped by 0 bases and J by 5 bases, with 8 bases between them. The CDR3 sequence is 14 residues long. CDR1 SGHRS and CDR2 YFSETQ come from the germline V gene. The CDR3 protein is CASSLAVRTGELFF. CDR3 DNA: TGCGCCAGCAGCTTGGCCGTCAGAACCGGGGAGCTGTTTTTT.

V and J are TRBV18 and TRBJ1-1; D unclear. CDR1 and CDR2 from the germline V gene are KGHSH and LQKENI. The germline V and J ends were trimmed by 3 bases and 2 bases, with 13 bases remaining between them. This CDR3 is 15 amino acids long. The CDR3 loop is CASSPRTEGNTEAFF. In DNA, the CDR3 is TGTGCCAGCTCACCCAGGACTGAAGGAAACACTGAAGCTTTCTTT. The full variable domain, rest sourced from reference TRBV18 and TRBJ1-1, is NAGVMQNPRHLVRRRGQEARLRCSPMKGHSHVYWYRQLPEEGLKFMVYLQKENIIDESGMPKERFSAEFPKEGPSILRIQQVVRGDSAAYFCASSPRTEGNTEAFFGQGTRLTVV.

This sequence joins TRBV18 and TRBJ1-3; 8 bases are a match to TRBD1. The trim removed 3 bases at V and 4 bases at J, leaving 5 bases unmatched. This CDR3 region has 15 residues. Per germline, CDR1 KGHSH and CDR2 LQKENI. The CDR3 DNA follows: TGTGCCAGCTCACCGGGACAGGCCGGGGGAAACACCATATATTTT. Its translation: CASSPGQAGGNTIYF.

The rearrangement links TRBV19 to TRBJ1-6; the D is unclear. Per germline, CDR1 LNHDA and CDR2 SQIVND (reference sequence). Between the trimmed V and J ends, which lost 4 bases and 6 bases, there was a span of 13 bases. This CDR3 has 15 amino acids. The DNA for the CDR3 is TGTGCCAGTAGTAGGGAGGGTTTGAGTAATTCACCCCTCCACTTT. Residues: CASSREGLSNSPLHF.

The gene calls are TRBV14 and TRBJ2-1; no reliable D call. Germline lookup yields CDR1 SGHDN and CDR2 FVKESK. CDR3 length: 14 amino acids. Trimming removed 0 bases at V and 5 bases at J, with 8 bases between. CDR3 nucleotide sequence: TGTGCCAGCAGCCAAGAGATTCGGGACAATGAGCAGTTCTTC. This codes for CASSQEIRDNEQFF. Drawing the rest from reference TRBV14 and TRBJ2-1, the complete variable domain is EAGVTQFPSHSVIEKGQTVTLRCDPISGHDNLYWYRRVMGKEIKFLLHFVKESKQDESGMPNNRFLAERTGGTYSTLKVQPAELEDSGVYFCASSQEIRDNEQFFGPGTRLTVL.

This CDR3 reads CASSQERLAGTDTQYF. CDR3 nucleotide sequence: TGTGCCAGCAGCCAAGAGCGTCTAGCTGGCACAGATACGCAGTATTTT. The genes are TRBV14 and TRBJ2-3; a possible D gene is TRBD2 (5 bases). This CDR3 has 16 residues. The V and J ends lost 0 bases and 1 base respectively, with 11 bases between them. From germline, CDR1 is SGHDN and CDR2 FVKESK.

This clone is a singleton in its sample. The chain combines TRBV6-5 with TRBJ1-5, with 10 bases identical to TRBD1. J lost 3 bases, V lost 6 bases, and 5 bases had no gene match. Per germline, CDR1 MNHEY and CDR2 SVGAGI. This CDR3 region has 15 residues. In DNA form, the CDR3 reads TGTGCCAGCAGCAGGGACAGGGGAGACAATCAGCCCCAGCATTTT. It codes for CASSRDRGDNQPQHF.

The rearrangement links TRBV19 to TRBJ1-1, with D tentatively TRBD1 (5 bases). Germline loops: CDR1 LNHDA, CDR2 SQIVND (reference sequence). This CDR3 spans 15 amino acids. Trimming removed 3 bases at V and 1 base at J, with 12 bases between. CDR3 DNA sequence: TGTGCCAGTAGTATTGCGGGACCGCGGAACACTGAAGCTTTCTTT. Its translation is CASSIAGPRNTEAFF.

The V and J genes are TRBV3-1 (or the pseudogene TRBV3-2) and TRBJ2-5, with 7 bases fitting TRBD2. Germline V gives CDR1 LGHDT, CDR2 YNNKEL (reference sequence). The CDR3 has 16 amino acids. V was pared by 4 bases and J by 1 base, with 9 bases of the junction left unmatched. CDR3 residues: CASSLGGVGPQETQYF. The CDR3 nucleotides are TGTGCCAGCAGCCTGGGGGGGGTGGGTCCCCAAGAGACCCAGTACTTC.

The rearrangement uses TRBV3-1 (or the pseudogene TRBV3-2) and TRBJ1-1, with TRBD1 as a possible D gene (5 bases). The CDR3 is 16 residues long. The V and J ends lost 3 bases and 4 bases respectively, with 18 bases between them. Germline CDR1 LGHDT, CDR2 YNNKEL (reference sequence). CDR3 loop: CASSQGVTGGRTEAFF. For the CDR3, the DNA is TGTGCCAGCAGCCAGGGGGTTACGGGGGGTCGCACTGAAGCTTTCTTT.

The genes are TRBV12-3 or TRBV12-4 and TRBJ2-5, with D unclear. Trimming cost V 6 bases and J 5 bases, with 7 bases left between them. This CDR3 is 11 amino acids long. The CDR3, as DNA: TGTGCCAGCAGCCTCCAGGAGACCCAGTACTTC. This sequence encodes CASSLQETQYF.

J is TRBJ1-2 and V is TRBV9; weak D call: TRBD1 (6 bases). The V end was cut by 5 bases, the J end by 0 bases, with 23 bases between. Germline V lookup: CDR1 SGDLS, CDR2 YYNGEE. This CDR3 spans 18 amino acids. For the CDR3, the DNA is TGTGCCAGCAGTGCCGACGGGACACCCCGAGGAGCTAACTATGGCTACACCTTC. It codes for CASSADGTPRGANYGYTF.

The V gene is TRBV6-2 or TRBV6-3, the J gene TRBJ1-2; D gene unclear. Between the trimmed V and J ends, which lost 5 bases and 8 bases, there was a span of 15 bases. Germline loops: CDR1 MNHEY, CDR2 SVGEGT. The CDR3 consists of 13 residues. This chain's CDR3 is CASSPLVPEGYTF. CDR3 nucleotide sequence: TGTGCCAGCAGTCCCCTGGTCCCGGAGGGCTACACCTTC.

CDR3 in amino acids: CASSEGKGWEQYF. Here the CDR3 DNA reads TGTGCCAGCAGTGAAGGAAAGGGGTGGGAGCAGTACTTC. The V gene is TRBV2, the J gene TRBJ2-7; TRBD1 is a possible D gene (5 bases). The germline gives CDR1 SNHLY, CDR2 FYNNEI. With 1 base removed from V and 7 bases from J, the gap between germline ends came to 11 bases. CDR3 length: 13 amino acids.

The gene calls are TRBV27 and TRBJ2-7; 10 bases match TRBD1. Germline trimming cut 5 bases from V and 6 bases from J; bases unmatched to any gene: 7. The CDR3 has 14 amino acids. The germline CDR1 and CDR2 sequences are MNHEY and SMNVEV (reference sequence). The CDR3 sequence: CASSLGQGGGEQYF. The CDR3, as DNA: TGTGCCAGCAGTCTCGGACAGGGGGGCGGCGAGCAGTACTTC.

V and J are TRBV27 and TRBJ2-3, with 8 bases matching TRBD2. CDR1 is MNHEY, CDR2 SMNVEV, per germline (reference sequence). V lost 2 bases, J lost 2 bases, and 3 bases stayed unmatched. This CDR3 region has 15 residues. CDR3 residues: CASSLGRGVTDTQYF. The DNA for the CDR3 is TGTGCCAGCAGTTTAGGGCGGGGGGTCACAGATACGCAGTATTTT.